The 15 T cell receptor beta chains given below trace back to one sample, sequenced in a study of molecular identifiers for immune sequencing clone quantification. TCRdb passed the PCR reads through MiXCR, listing each CDR3 protein once. The table has under 600,000 distinct CDR3 sequences, around 23% seen once. The sequencing sample was made of naive CD8+ T cells from blood, with Jurkat cell RNA spiked in. Subset here: FACS-sorted CD8+CD4-CCR7+CD45RA+ naive T cells. These receptors all stem from a human donor in good health. Some libraries in this study had Jurkat cell RNA spiked in.

This clonotype was picked up a small number of times. The rearrangement links TRBV28 to TRBJ1-6; D might be TRBD1 (5 bases). Deletions cut 1 base from V and 0 bases from J, with 13 bases between. This CDR3 contains 18 residues. Per the germline V gene, CDR1 is MDHEN and CDR2 is SYDVKM. The CDR3 sequence is CASSLSVGAFSYNSPLHF. The CDR3 DNA is TGTGCCAGCAGTTTATCGGTTGGGGCTTTCTCCTATAATTCACCCCTCCACTTT.

The CDR3 region has the DNA TGTGCCAGCAGTGAAGCGGGTTGGGAGGCAGATACGCAGTATTTT. It yields the protein CASSEAGWEADTQYF. The chain employs TRBV2 and TRBJ2-3; D perhaps matches TRBD2 (6 bases). Germline-derived CDR1 and CDR2 are SNHLY and FYNNEI. This CDR3 contains 15 residues. V was cut by 0 bases and J by 4 bases, with 11 bases left in between. Variable domain in full (rest from reference TRBV2 and TRBJ2-3): EPEVTQTPSHQVTQMGQEVILRCVPISNHLYFYWYRQILGQKVEFLVSFYNNEISEKSEIFDDQFSVERPDGSNFTLKIRSTKLEDSAMYFCASSEAGWEADTQYFGPGTRLTVL.

This chain joins TRBV18 and TRBJ1-5; 8 nucleotides align to TRBD1. V shed 2 bases, J shed 2 bases, and the junction held 2 bases outside the gene matches. CDR3 length equals 15 residues. Germline assignment: CDR1 KGHSH and CDR2 LQKENI. The CDR3 sequence is CASSPTGQGNQPQHF. Written as DNA, the CDR3 is TGTGCCAGCTCACCAACGGGACAGGGCAATCAGCCCCAGCATTTT. Full variable domain (missing parts from reference TRBV18 and TRBJ1-5): NAGVMQNPRHLVRRRGQEARLRCSPMKGHSHVYWYRQLPEEGLKFMVYLQKENIIDESGMPKERFSAEFPKEGPSILRIQQVVRGDSAAYFCASSPTGQGNQPQHFGDGTRLSIL.

The sample holds a few counts of this clonotype. This chain links TRBV28 with TRBJ2-3; 10 bases align to TRBD1. From germline, CDR1 is MDHEN and CDR2 SYDVKM. V gave up 7 bases and J gave up 2 bases; unmatched junction bases: 15. The CDR3 is made up of 18 amino acids. CDR3 sequence (DNA): TGTGCCAGCAAGTGGAAACCGGGACAGGGGTCTGCCACAGATACGCAGTATTTT. Amino acid sequence: CASKWKPGQGSATDTQYF.

In its sample, this clonotype was seen a few times. This rearrangement joins TRBV6-1 to TRBJ2-7; a weak D match, TRBD1 (5 bases). The CDR3 consists of 16 residues. Germline V gene data show CDR1 as MNHNS and CDR2 as SASEGT. V dropped 2 bases and J dropped 5 bases, with 19 bases sitting between them. CDR3 coding DNA: TGTGCCAGCAGTGAATATGGTGAGGCAGGGATCCACGAGCAGTACTTC. Protein product: CASSEYGEAGIHEQYF.

In this sample, this clonotype turned up once. A much bigger clone sits one base away, suggesting this may be a read error. As the CDR3 is not closed by the conserved phenylalanine or tryptophan, this likely results from a read error. The rearrangement joins TRBV4-2 to TRBJ2-3; maybe TRBD1 (6 bases). This CDR3 contains 13 residues. CDR1 LGHNA and CDR2 YNFKEQ come from the germline V gene. CDR3 in amino acids: CATSTTGTDTQYI. CDR3 bases: TGTGCCACCAGCACCACAGGGACAGATACGCAGTATATT.

This clonotype was counted a few times. In nucleotides, the CDR3 is TGTGCCAGCAGTCGGTCCCGCTACGAGCAGTACTTC. Translating gives CASSRSRYEQYF. V gene TRBV12-3 or TRBV12-4 combines with J gene TRBJ2-7; D is unclear. Trimming took off 5 bases at V and 3 bases at J, with 8 bases between the two ends. This CDR3 contains 12 residues.

V usage is TRBV2 and J usage is TRBJ1-1; D call uncertain. Germline-derived CDR1 and CDR2 are SNHLY and FYNNEI. Trimming took 0 bases from V and 1 from J, leaving 9 bases between them. The CDR3 is made up of 15 amino acids. This CDR3 is CASSEAASANTEAFF. The CDR3 nucleotides read TGTGCCAGCAGTGAAGCGGCGTCAGCGAACACTGAAGCTTTCTTT.

This clonotype has just one count. The chain uses TRBV7-3 and TRBJ2-1, with D perhaps matching TRBD2 (6 bases). CDR1 is SGHTA and CDR2 is FQGTGA in the germline V gene. CDR3 size: 17 residues. V lost 5 bases and J lost 6, with 23 bases in between. CDR3 amino acids: CASSPSRGVSAVNEQFF. The CDR3 DNA follows: TGTGCCAGCAGCCCCTCGCGCGGGGTTAGCGCTGTCAATGAGCAGTTCTTC.

In this sample, this clonotype turned up many times. The rearrangement joins TRBV5-4 to TRBJ2-6, with unresolved D. CDR1 and CDR2 (germline): SGHNT, YYREEE (reference sequence). The germline V and J ends were trimmed by 2 bases and 3 bases, with 9 bases remaining between them. The length of the CDR3 is 15 residues. CDR3 sequence reads: CASSLGGIGANVLTF. The CDR3 DNA reads TGTGCCAGCAGCTTAGGTGGGATTGGGGCCAACGTCCTGACTTTC.

Turning to this clonotype: Given a much more abundant clone one base away, this may be a read error. This rearrangement joins TRBV7-2 to TRBJ1-4, with TRBD1 matching over 7 bases. Germline assignment: CDR1 SGHTA and CDR2 FQGNSA. The CDR3 consists of 15 residues. The CDR3 is CASSTHRGREERLFF. In nucleotides, the CDR3 is TGTGCCAGCAGCACACACAGGGGCCGTGAGGAAAGACTGTTTTTT.

The V and J genes are TRBV4-1 and TRBJ1-2; D is uncertain. The V end lost 0 bases, the J end lost 6 bases, and 11 bases lay between the germline ends. The CDR3 covers 14 residues. The germline V gene has CDR1 MGHRA and CDR2 YSYEKL. CDR3 amino acids: CASSQEMGNNGYTF. The DNA of the CDR3 is TGCGCCAGCAGCCAAGAAATGGGGAACAATGGCTACACCTTC.

About this clonotype itself: A junction boundary mismatches the germline segment, possibly from a read error. CDR3 sequence: CASSQDLGEGPYEQHF. The CDR3, as DNA: TGCGCCAGCAGCCAAGATTTGGGGGAGGGCCCGTACGAGCAGCACTTC. V gene TRBV4-1 combines with J gene TRBJ2-7, with 7 bases identical to TRBD2. Germline lookup yields CDR1 MGHRA and CDR2 YSYEKL. The length of the CDR3 is 16 residues.

V gene TRBV15 combines with J gene TRBJ1-5; no firm D call. There are 15 residues in the CDR3. Trimming removed 3 bases from V and 1 base from J, with 10 bases in between. Germline-derived CDR1 and CDR2 are LNHNV and YYDKDF (reference sequence). CDR3 loop: CATSRSFPSNQPQHF. DNA of the CDR3: TGTGCCACCAGCAGGAGCTTTCCAAGCAATCAGCCCCAGCATTTT.

The chain recombines TRBV20-1 with TRBJ2-7; D might be TRBD1 (6 bases). CDR3 size: 13 residues. CDR1 and CDR2 (germline): DFQATT, SNEGSKA (reference sequence). The V and J ends lost 3 bases and 0 bases respectively, with 9 bases between them. The CDR3 protein is CSASWDNSYEQYF. As DNA, the CDR3 is TGCAGTGCTAGTTGGGACAACTCCTACGAGCAGTACTTC.